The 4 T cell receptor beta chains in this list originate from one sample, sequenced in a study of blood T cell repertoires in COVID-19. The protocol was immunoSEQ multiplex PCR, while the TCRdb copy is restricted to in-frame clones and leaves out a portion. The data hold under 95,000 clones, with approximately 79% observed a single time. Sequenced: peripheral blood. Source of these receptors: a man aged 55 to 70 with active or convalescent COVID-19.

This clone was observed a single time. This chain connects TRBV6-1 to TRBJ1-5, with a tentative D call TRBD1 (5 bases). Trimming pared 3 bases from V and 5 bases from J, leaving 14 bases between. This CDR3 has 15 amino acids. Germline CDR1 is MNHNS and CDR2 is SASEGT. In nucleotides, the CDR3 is TGTGCCAGCAGTGATCGGGTTTGGGGCGATCAGCCCCAGCATTTT. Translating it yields CASSDRVWGDQPQHF.

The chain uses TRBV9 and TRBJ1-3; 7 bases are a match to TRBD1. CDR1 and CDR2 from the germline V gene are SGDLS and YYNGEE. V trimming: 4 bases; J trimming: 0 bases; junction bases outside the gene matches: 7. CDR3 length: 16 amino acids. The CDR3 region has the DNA TGTGCCAGCAGCTTGAAGGGACAGTACTCTGGAAACACCATATATTTT. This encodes CASSLKGQYSGNTIYF.

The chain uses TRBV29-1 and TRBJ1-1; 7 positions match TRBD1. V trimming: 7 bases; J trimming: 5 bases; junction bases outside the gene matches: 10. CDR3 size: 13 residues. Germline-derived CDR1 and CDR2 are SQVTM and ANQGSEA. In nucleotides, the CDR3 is TGCAGCGCCCGGACAGGAATGGCGACTGAAGCTTTCTTT. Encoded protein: CSARTGMATEAFF.

The CDR3, as DNA: TGTGCCAGCCGGGGGAAGGATCTGAACACTGAAGCTTTCTTT. Translating it yields CASRGKDLNTEAFF. V and J are TRBV21-1 and TRBJ1-1. TRBV21-1 is termed a pseudogene. The CDR3 totals 14 residues.